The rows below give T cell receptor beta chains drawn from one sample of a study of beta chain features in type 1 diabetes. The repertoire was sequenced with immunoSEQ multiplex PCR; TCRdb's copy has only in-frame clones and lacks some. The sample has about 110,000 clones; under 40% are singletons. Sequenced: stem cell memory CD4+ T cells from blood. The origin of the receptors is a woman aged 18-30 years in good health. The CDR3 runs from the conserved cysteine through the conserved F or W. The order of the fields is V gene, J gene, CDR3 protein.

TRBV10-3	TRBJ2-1	CAISGRDEQFF
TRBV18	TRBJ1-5	CASSQSAGIAQPQHF
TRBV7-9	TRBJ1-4	CASSSPRQAPTNEKLFF
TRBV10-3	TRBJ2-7	CAISGTGRSYEQYF
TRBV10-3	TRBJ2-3	CAISGTGGGTDTQYF
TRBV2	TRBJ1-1	CASSLRFSEAFF
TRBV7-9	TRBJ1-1	CASSLGHRVTTEAFF
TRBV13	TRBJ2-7	CASSSWTSGTYEQYF
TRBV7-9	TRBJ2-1	CASSLELAYNEQFF
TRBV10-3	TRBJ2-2	CAISESVGQKNTGELFF
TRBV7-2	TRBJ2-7	CASSRLPQNTYEQYF
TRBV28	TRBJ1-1	CASSNNRGLNTEAFF
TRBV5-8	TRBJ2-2	CASSPSGRVNGELFF
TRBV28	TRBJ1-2	CASSMGGYGYTF
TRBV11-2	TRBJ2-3	CASSASPGVPVYTQYF
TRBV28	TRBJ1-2	CSAAGDLYGYTF
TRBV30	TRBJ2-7	CAWGEGVLYEQYF
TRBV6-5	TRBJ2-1	CASSYRPSQYEQFF
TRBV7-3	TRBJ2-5	CASSWGPSGAQETQYF
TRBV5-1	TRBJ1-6	CASSPIPTANNSPLHF
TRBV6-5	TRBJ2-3	CASSLGQVDGDTQYF
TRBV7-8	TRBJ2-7	CASSPTMGLDVYEQYF
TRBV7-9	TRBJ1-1	CASRLWDRAYTEAFF
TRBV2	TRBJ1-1	CASSMDSMNTEAFF
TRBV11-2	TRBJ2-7	CASSEISRDSHYEQYF
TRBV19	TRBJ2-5	CASSIGQGETQYF
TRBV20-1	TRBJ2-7	CSAIGGYEQYF
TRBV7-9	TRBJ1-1	CASSLGRGTGNTEAFF
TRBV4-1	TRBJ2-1	CASSQGRFWDYVYNEQFF
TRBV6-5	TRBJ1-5	CASSTDRVGQPQHF
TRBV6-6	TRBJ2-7	CASSGESSYEQYF
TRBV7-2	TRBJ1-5	CASTMAGQPQHF
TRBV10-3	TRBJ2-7	CAIRDPGQGYEQYF
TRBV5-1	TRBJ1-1	CASSINAGTASNTEAFF
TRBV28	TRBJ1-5	CASSLQGAGNQPQHF
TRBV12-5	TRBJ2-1	CASGLGRADNEQFF
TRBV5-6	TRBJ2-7	CASSLAGTVSYEQYF
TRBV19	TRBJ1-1	CASSLGQVLNTEAFF
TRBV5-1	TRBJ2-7	CASSQDRAEQYF
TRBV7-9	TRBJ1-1	CASSPYPRGLTEAFF
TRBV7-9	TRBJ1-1	CASSSGQYRMNTEAFF
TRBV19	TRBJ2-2	CASTSGRRYTGELFF
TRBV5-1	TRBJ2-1	CASSHGWGHQSYNEQFF
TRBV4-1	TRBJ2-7	CASSPHPKGEGYEQYF
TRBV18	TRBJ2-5	CASSPRTSGSRETQYF
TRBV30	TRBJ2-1	CAWNSGRALWEQFF
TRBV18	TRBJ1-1	CASSPRARNTEAFF
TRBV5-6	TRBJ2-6	CASSSPSGRAGANVLTF
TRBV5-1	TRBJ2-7	CASSSAYEQYF
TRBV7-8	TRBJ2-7	CASSLSFGGLALAEQYF
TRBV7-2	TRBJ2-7	CASSLVTGSYEQYF
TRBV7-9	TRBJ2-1	CASSLGRFNNEQFF
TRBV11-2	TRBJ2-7	CASSSGQLRSDEQYF
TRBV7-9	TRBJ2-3	CASSSYVNWDRVDTQYF